This TCR beta chain was obtained from a study of cytomegalovirus exposure and HLA in healthy donors. The PCR contained 60 Vbeta and 13 Jbeta primers. In the source study's methods: Unique TCR beta chains totaled about 78 million in a later count, with approximately 11 million of them shared. Sequencing was performed with immunoSEQ multiplex PCR; in TCRdb, only in-frame clones are kept and a portion is missing. The V and J calls and clone size come from that table; D and trimming were worked out from the DNA. The sample has around 190,000 clones; roughly four fifths are singletons. The CDR3 is 16 residues long. Trimming took off 1 base at V and 5 bases at J, with 16 bases between the two ends. Germline loops: CDR1 MGHRA, CDR2 YSYEKL.

Sequencing input: PBMCs. The gene calls are TRBV4-1 and TRBJ2-3; D possibly corresponds to TRBD2 (6 bases). This sequence originates from a woman aged 45 to 65 in good health and CMV-seronegative. DNA of the CDR3: TGCGCCAGCAGCCAAGGTTACCAGGGAGGTGGAGATACGCAGTATTTT. Its translation: CASSQGYQGGGDTQYF.